Below, 29 T cell receptor beta chains from the same sample are listed, as sequenced in a study of blood T cells in healthy people across ages. Using a J-beta primer mix together with a sample-barcoded 5' primer, a second PCR was run for roughly 7 to 12 cycles. TCRdb recomputed calls from the 5' RACE reads with MiXCR, one row per CDR3 protein. The sample has approximately 490,000 distinct CDR3 sequences, 24% seen once; the top ten hold approximately 8.7%. The same sample was also used in a study of T cells of mothers and their children.

Sequenced sample: blood. The receptors originated from a boy aged 10-17 years in good health.

CDR3 in amino acids: CASSVRTGGSRELFF. The CDR3 nucleotides are TGTGCCAGCAGCGTCAGGACAGGGGGGAGTCGGGAGCTGTTTTTT. This chain connects TRBV9 to TRBJ2-2, with 10 bases fitting TRBD1. Trimming removed 2 bases from V and 9 bases from J; junction bases left unmatched: 7. The CDR3 is made up of 15 amino acids. CDR1 and CDR2 from the germline V gene are SGDLS and YYNGEE.

This clonotype was seen a handful of times. The rearrangement uses TRBV19 and TRBJ2-5; no clear D. V lost 7 bases and J 2 bases, leaving 14 bases between the germline ends. This CDR3 contains 14 residues. Germline assignment: CDR1 LNHDA and CDR2 SQIVND (reference sequence). The CDR3 sequence: CASKTRAIQETQYF. The CDR3 DNA reads as TGTGCCAGTAAGACGAGAGCGATACAAGAGACCCAGTACTTC.

This clonotype came up many times. J is TRBJ2-2 and V is TRBV20-1; TRBD1 agrees at 7 bases. V lost 6 bases, J lost 0 bases, and 10 bases stayed unmatched. The CDR3 extends over 16 amino acids. Germline CDR1 DFQATT, CDR2 SNEGSKA (reference sequence). The CDR3 bases are TGCAGTGCCAAACATCTACAGGGGACGAACACCGGGGAGCTGTTTTTT. Its translation is CSAKHLQGTNTGELFF.

The chain links TRBV24-1 to TRBJ2-3; TRBD2 agrees at 9 bases. This CDR3 contains 18 residues. V was clipped by 0 bases and J by 2 bases; unmatched bases: 8. Germline CDR1 is KGHDR and CDR2 is SFDVKD. The CDR3 loop is CATSDLMTSGKDTDTQYF. The CDR3 nucleotides read TGTGCCACCAGTGATTTGATGACTAGCGGAAAAGACACAGATACGCAGTATTTT.

The rearrangement uses TRBV15 and TRBJ2-5; D is perhaps TRBD1 (5 bases). The J call could be wrong; TRBJ2-7 is a better fit for the DNA end. CDR3 length: 14 residues. The V gene's germline CDR1 is LNHNV and CDR2 YYDKDF (reference sequence). This CDR3 reads CATSRDQGAYEQYF. CDR3 bases: TGTGCCACCAGCAGAGATCAAGGGGCTTACGAGCAGTACTTC.

This clonotype appeared a few times. This sequence joins TRBV4-3 and TRBJ1-4, with D possibly matching TRBD1 (6 bases). The V gene's germline CDR1 is LGHNA and CDR2 YSLEER. The CDR3 has 14 residues. V lost 3 bases and J 5 bases, leaving 10 bases between the germline ends. The DNA for the CDR3 is TGCGCCAGCAGCCAGGACAGACTCAATGAAAAACTGTTTTTT. Protein sequence: CASSQDRLNEKLFF.

CDR3 sequence reads: CASSLPAYNEQFF. Written as DNA, the CDR3 is TGTGCCAGCAGCCTACCGGCCTACAATGAGCAGTTCTTC. J is TRBJ2-1 and V is TRBV7-2; D ambiguous. V was shortened by 5 bases and J by 2 bases, with 7 bases between the two germline ends. Germline-derived CDR1 and CDR2 are SGHTA and FQGNSA. The CDR3 runs 13 residues.

The V call is TRBV5-1, the J call TRBJ2-1; 10 bases align to TRBD2. Germline V gene sequence: CDR1 SGHRS, CDR2 YFSETQ. V shed 2 bases and J 0 bases; nucleotides not matched to a gene: 8. CDR3 size: 18 residues. The CDR3 spells CASSLAGGLPSSYNEQFF. The CDR3 nucleotides are TGCGCCAGCAGCTTAGCGGGAGGGCTCCCGAGCTCCTACAATGAGCAGTTCTTC.

The V and J genes are TRBV21-1 and TRBJ2-7; the table's D call, TRBD1, was not checked against the DNA. TRBV21-1 is annotated as a pseudogene. This CDR3 is built from 17 residues. CDR3: CASSKEGAGQGPYEQYF. The CDR3 nucleotides are TGTGCCAGCAGCAAAGAGGGGGCGGGACAGGGTCCCTACGAGCAGTACTTC.

The chain couples TRBV6-5 to TRBJ1-2; the D gene is possibly TRBD1 (5 bases). This CDR3 region has 17 residues. Trimming shortened V by 5 bases and J by 7 bases, and 26 bases separated the two germline ends. CDR1 and CDR2 (germline): MNHEY, SVGAGI. The CDR3 region is CASSKFAEDSNPFGYTF. CDR3 sequence (DNA): TGTGCCAGCAGTAAATTCGCAGAAGACAGCAACCCTTTTGGCTACACCTTC.

This clonotype was seen at least ten times. The chain is built from TRBV28 and TRBJ2-1; D uncertain. The end of the DNA fits TRBJ2-7 better, so the J call may be wrong. The CDR3 extends over 11 amino acids. Germline V gene sequence: CDR1 MDHEN, CDR2 SYDVKM. This CDR3 is CASSLVHEQYF. The CDR3 region has the DNA TGTGCCAGCAGTTTAGTACACGAGCAGTACTTC.

The genes are TRBV7-9 and TRBJ1-2; D is unresolved. V lost 5 bases and J 4 bases, leaving 14 bases between the germline ends. This CDR3 has 14 amino acids. Per the germline V gene, CDR1 is SEHNR and CDR2 is FQNEAQ (reference sequence). The CDR3 DNA reads as TGTGCCAGCAGCGGAGGGTTAAGCCCCTATGGCTACACCTTC. Protein: CASSGGLSPYGYTF.

This clonotype occurred many times. The V call is TRBV4-1, the J call TRBJ2-5; D gene ambiguous. The DNA end is a closer match to TRBJ2-7, so the J assignment may be wrong. The CDR3 has 15 amino acids. Germline V gives CDR1 MGHRA, CDR2 YSYEKL. The CDR3 is CASSLEARGAYEQYF. In DNA form, the CDR3 reads TGCGCCAGCAGCCTTGAGGCGCGTGGGGCCTACGAGCAGTACTTC.

This chain links TRBV20-1 with TRBJ1-1; D remains ambiguous. The CDR3 runs to 13 residues. In germline, CDR1 is DFQATT, CDR2 SNEGSKA (reference sequence). Trimming removed 3 bases from V and 5 bases from J, with 13 bases in between. The CDR3 bases are TGCAGTGCTAGTATCGATATGGGGACTGAAGCTTTCTTT. Its protein is CSASIDMGTEAFF.

This clonotype occurred a few times. This chain joins TRBV29-1 and TRBJ1-2; D is ambiguous. Germline V lookup: CDR1 SQVTM, CDR2 ANQGSEA. This CDR3 is built from 9 residues. Deletions cut 4 bases from V and 8 bases from J, with 5 bases between. CDR3 in amino acids: CSVGEGYTF. The DNA of the CDR3 is TGCAGCGTTGGCGAAGGCTACACCTTC.

This clonotype was seen more than once but under ten times. The V gene is TRBV2, the J gene TRBJ2-2; unclear D gene. CDR3 length: 16 amino acids. V gave up 0 bases and J gave up 1 base, with 9 bases separating them. Germline assignment: CDR1 SNHLY and CDR2 FYNNEI. This CDR3 reads CASSEAPRRNTGELFF. DNA for the CDR3: TGTGCCAGCAGTGAAGCCCCGCGCAGGAACACCGGGGAGCTGTTTTTT.

This chain connects TRBV28 to TRBJ2-3; possibly TRBD1 for D (6 bases). CDR3 size: 17 residues. The germline V and J ends were trimmed by 8 bases and 4 bases, with 25 bases remaining between them. The germline gives CDR1 MDHEN, CDR2 SYDVKM. CDR3 DNA: TGTGCCAGCCTCAGCCCCACCGCAGGGGATTATTCAGATACGCAGTATTTT. Its translation is CASLSPTAGDYSDTQYF.

This clonotype occurred many times. The V and J genes are TRBV7-2 and TRBJ2-3, with 13 bases matching TRBD2. The ends lost 5 bases at V and 5 bases at J; junction bases unmatched: 10. CDR3 length: 17 residues. CDR1 and CDR2 from the germline V gene are SGHTA and FQGNSA. This CDR3 is CASSPGLAGFGGDTQYF. In DNA form, the CDR3 reads TGTGCCAGCAGCCCGGGACTAGCGGGGTTTGGGGGAGATACGCAGTATTTT. Complete variable domain (other parts from reference TRBV7-2 and TRBJ2-3): GAGVSQSPSNKVTEKGKDVELRCDPISGHTALYWYRQSLGQGLEFLIYFQGNSAPDKSGLPSDRFSAERTGGSVSTLTIQRTQQEDSAVYLCASSPGLAGFGGDTQYFGPGTRLTVL.

The chain joins TRBV3-1 to TRBJ1-1; D not certain. Trimming took off 3 bases at V and 3 bases at J, with 14 bases between the two ends. This CDR3 is built from 15 residues. Germline V gene data show CDR1 as LGHDT and CDR2 as YNNKEL (reference sequence). DNA for the CDR3: TGTGCCAGCAGCCATTCCCCGAGACTGCACACTGAAGCTTTCTTT. Protein sequence: CASSHSPRLHTEAFF.

The chain joins TRBV6-6 to TRBJ1-4; 8 nucleotides align to TRBD1. The J segment lost 7 bases and the V segment lost 0 bases, leaving 7 bases of the junction unmatched. Germline values: CDR1 MNHNY, CDR2 SVGAGI (reference sequence). The CDR3 contains 16 residues. DNA for the CDR3: TGTGCCAGCAGTTACTCGACTCAGGGGGCCTTTGAAAAACTGTTTTTT. It is translated as CASSYSTQGAFEKLFF.

This clonotype has a handful of counts. This chain links TRBV28 with TRBJ2-5; 15 positions agree with TRBD2. The J call may be wrong; the DNA end is better matched by TRBJ2-1. In germline, CDR1 is MDHEN, CDR2 SYDVKM. The CDR3 has 16 amino acids. CDR3 in amino acids: CASSSGTSGRYNEQFF. The CDR3 bases are TGTGCCAGCAGCTCCGGGACTAGCGGGAGGTACAATGAGCAGTTCTTC.

In this sample, this clonotype turned up a few times. CDR3 in DNA: TGTGCCAGCAGCTCCTACCCGGACAGTACCTACGAGCAGTACTTC. It encodes CASSSYPDSTYEQYF. The rearrangement links TRBV11-2 to TRBJ2-7, with a tentative D call TRBD1 (6 bases). The germline V gene has CDR1 SGHAT and CDR2 FQNNGV. The V and J ends lost 4 bases and 2 bases respectively, with 15 bases between them. This CDR3 spans 15 amino acids.

This clonotype was counted only a few times. This chain connects TRBV6-5 to TRBJ2-3, with 13 bases that match TRBD2. There are 17 residues in the CDR3. Trimming removed 5 bases from V and 3 bases from J; junction bases left unmatched: 8. Germline values: CDR1 MNHEY, CDR2 SVGAGI. The DNA of the CDR3 is TGTGCCAGCAGTCACGGACTAGCGGGAGTTGGAACAGATACGCAGTATTTT. Translating gives CASSHGLAGVGTDTQYF.

This clonotype was detected a few times. A junction boundary mismatches the germline segment, possibly from a read error. This chain joins TRBV6-1 and TRBJ1-5; weak D call: TRBD1 (6 bases). CDR1 and CDR2 from the germline V gene are MNHNS and SASEGT. The CDR3 consists of 14 residues. The CDR3 loop is CASSEVGADQPQHF. The DNA of the CDR3 is TGTGCCAGCAGCGAAGTGGGGGCAGATCAGCCCCAGCATTTT.

The gene calls are TRBV7-8 and TRBJ2-4, with a weak D call TRBD1 (6 bases). The ends were cut back, 5 bases at V and 0 bases at J, with 23 bases in the middle. Germline V gene lookup returns CDR1 SGHVS and CDR2 FQNEAQ. The CDR3 consists of 19 residues. This CDR3 is CASSQSMDSEPLAKNIQYF. The CDR3 nucleotides read TGTGCCAGCAGCCAAAGCATGGACAGTGAACCTTTAGCCAAAAACATTCAGTACTTC.

This chain uses TRBV15 with TRBJ2-1, with D maybe TRBD2 (5 bases). CDR3 length equals 16 residues. CDR1 and CDR2 (germline): LNHNV, YYDKDF (reference sequence). The germline V and J ends were trimmed by 1 base and 8 bases, with 18 bases remaining between them. The CDR3 bases are TGTGCCACCAGCAGAGCGACGACTACCCCCTTGGATGAGCAGTTCTTC. It encodes CATSRATTTPLDEQFF.

This chain links TRBV6-5 with TRBJ2-1; 7 bases match TRBD2. This CDR3 contains 15 residues. The V gene end was trimmed by 6 bases and the J gene end by 0 bases; junction bases not matched to a gene: 5. Germline loops: CDR1 MNHEY, CDR2 SVGAGI. Written as DNA, the CDR3 is TGTGCCAGCAGGTATGGCGGGAGCTCCTACAATGAGCAGTTCTTC. Translating it yields CASRYGGSSYNEQFF.

V usage is TRBV11-2 and J usage is TRBJ1-5; no firm D call. V lost 4 bases, J lost 0 bases, and 10 bases lay in between. Germline CDR1 is SGHAT and CDR2 is FQNNGV. The CDR3 length is 15 residues. As DNA, the CDR3 is TGTGCCAGCAGCTACGAACCGAGTAGCAATCAGCCCCAGCATTTT. It codes for CASSYEPSSNQPQHF.

In DNA, the CDR3 is TGTGCCAGCAGCCCCCTAGCGGGAGATACGCAGTATTTT. The encoded protein is CASSPLAGDTQYF. This sequence joins TRBV3-1 and TRBJ2-3; 8 bases fit TRBD2. Germline CDR1 LGHDT, CDR2 YNNKEL (reference sequence). This CDR3 is 13 amino acids long. V dropped 4 bases and J dropped 5; count of bases not matched to a gene: 2.